This T cell receptor (beta chain) was observed in a study of lung T cells in sarcoidosis with Löfgren's syndrome. Whole-study context: CD4+ T cells build up in sarcoidosis bronchoalveolar lavage fluid.

The CDR3 totals 13 residues. Germline CDR1 MNHEY, CDR2 SMNVEV (reference sequence). V gave up 0 bases and J gave up 8 bases; unmatched junction bases: 3. In TCRdb, the reads were re-called with MiXCR into one record per CDR3 protein. The sample lists 15,000 to 25,000 distinct CDR3 sequences, roughly a fifth occurring once. This clonotype was counted many times. Its antigen remains unknown. Whole-study results and caveats: These T cells possibly recognize a putative, unidentified sarcoidosis-associated antigen. The most expanded V genes in Löfgren's patients were reportedly TRAV12-1 and TRBV2. Multiple Löfgren's syndrome patients reportedly shared TRAV12-1 and TRBV2 CDR3 motifs, suggesting public CD4+ TCRs.

V usage is TRBV27 and J usage is TRBJ1-2; 7 bases match TRBD1. The sequenced sample was CD4+ T cells from bronchoalveolar lavage. This sequence was found in a human donor with sarcoidosis (Löfgren's syndrome or another form), or a control subject (not recorded which). CDR3 sequence: CASSLSTGDGYTF. CDR3 nucleotides: TGTGCCAGCAGTTTATCTACAGGGGACGGCTACACCTTC.